This entry features one TCR beta chain sequence. The ends were cut back, 7 bases at V and 4 bases at J, with 23 bases in the middle. The CDR3 consists of 17 residues. Germline CDR1 reads MNHEY; CDR2 reads SMNVEV (reference sequence). This entry comes from a study of blood T cell repertoires in COVID-19. Study overall: Whether acute or convalescent, the COVID-19 samples came from the United States, Italy and Spain. The cDNA or gDNA used as material had been derived from T cells, B-cell-depleted T cells, or PBMCs.

Per the original data handling: Amplification of reference gene primers provided the estimated nucleated cell counts. TCRdb's copy holds only in-frame clones and misses some; the assay was immunoSEQ multiplex PCR. V, J and clone size are those of that table, while D and trimming were read from the DNA. Of fewer than 250,000 clones in the sample, about 89% were seen once. The chain couples TRBV27 to TRBJ2-1; perhaps TRBD1 as D (6 bases). Sequencing was done on a sample of peripheral blood. The clonotype was recovered from a woman aged 55-69 years who had recovered from COVID-19. CDR3 in DNA: TGTGCCAGCAACAAGTACAGGGATTCCCCTCTTTACAATGAGCAGTTCTTC. This codes for CASNKYRDSPLYNEQFF.